This TCR beta chain was obtained from a study of shared clonotypes between healthy human individuals. Germline-derived CDR1 and CDR2 are KGHSH and LQKENI. The CDR3 runs 20 residues. The V segment lost 0 bases and the J segment 4 bases; nucleotides outside the gene matches: 16. Produced via immunoSEQ multiplex PCR; TCRdb's table is partial and in-frame only. The sample lists 2,500,000 or so clones; approximately 94% were seen once. The chain joins TRBV18 to TRBJ2-3, with 10 bases lining up with TRBD2. Sequences were obtained from naive CD4+ T cells sorted from blood. Subset here: CD45RA+ positively selected. This clonotype originated in a young man in good health. DNA for the CDR3: TGTGCCAGCTCACCACCTCTTGGACTAGCGGTTCCTGATGGCGCAGATACGCAGTATTTT. Its translation is CASSPPLGLAVPDGADTQYF.